The present TCR beta chain was sequenced within a study of T cells expressing NK-cell markers. Study-level findings and limits: HCMV specificity of the expanded NKG2C+ T cell clones stayed unclear. NKG2C+ dominant clonotypes from roughly 6 donors made up about 1.0-8% of CD8+ T cells.

A remark on this clonotype: Its antigen remains unidentified.

The cDNA for TCR beta came from 5'RACE template switching with UMIs. From its re-call of the 5' RACE reads, TCRdb lists each CDR3 protein once, without DNA. The sample data list a few hundred thousand distinct CDR3 sequences. The CDR3 extends over 15 amino acids. Germline assignment: CDR1 SGHVS and CDR2 FNYEAQ. The sample was blood T cells: a sorted CD56 or NKG2C T cell subset, CD4+ or CD8+ T cells, or bulk PBMC T cells (not recorded which). V is TRBV7-6 and J is TRBJ2-1. The TCR sequence derives from a man between 18 and 69 years old in good health. CDR3 loop: CASSLAYSSYNEQFF.